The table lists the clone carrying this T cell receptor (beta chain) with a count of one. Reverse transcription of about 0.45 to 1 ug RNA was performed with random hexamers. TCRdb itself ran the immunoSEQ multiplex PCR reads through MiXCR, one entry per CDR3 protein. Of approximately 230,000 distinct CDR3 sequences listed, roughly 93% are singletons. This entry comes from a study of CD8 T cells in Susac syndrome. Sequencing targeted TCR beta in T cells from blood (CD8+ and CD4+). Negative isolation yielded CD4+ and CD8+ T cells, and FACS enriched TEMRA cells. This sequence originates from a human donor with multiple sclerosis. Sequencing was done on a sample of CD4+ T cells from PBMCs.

CDR3 DNA: TGTGCCAGCAGTCCGACGGGGGGAGGGCTAGCGGCACGCAATGAGCAGTTCTTC. The encoded protein is CASSPTGGGLAARNEQFF. The chain joins TRBV5-4 to TRBJ2-1; TRBD2 matches at 7 bases. The CDR3 runs to 18 residues. The junction had 20 bases not matched to a gene; V was cut back by 5 bases and J by 6 bases. Germline CDR1 SGHNT, CDR2 YYREEE (reference sequence).